What follows are 21 T cell receptor beta chains derived from one specimen sequenced in a study of blood T cell repertoires in COVID-19. Measured with immunoSEQ multiplex PCR; TCRdb has only the in-frame clones, and not every one. The sample yields 70,000 to 100,000 clones, about two thirds seen once. Sequences were obtained from peripheral blood. These receptors were collected from a woman aged 55-70 years in a cohort sampled during active or convalescent COVID-19.

This chain joins TRBV18 and TRBJ1-6; D is uncertain. Trimming cost V 6 bases and J 7 bases, with 13 bases left between them. Germline V gene lookup returns CDR1 KGHSH and CDR2 LQKENI. This CDR3 contains 14 residues. The CDR3 sequence: CASSSDWANSPLHF. The CDR3, as DNA: TGTGCCAGCTCTAGCGACTGGGCCAATTCACCCCTCCACTTT.

The V gene is TRBV3-1 (or the pseudogene TRBV3-2), the J gene TRBJ1-1; the D is unclear. The CDR3 is 12 amino acids. Germline V gene data show CDR1 as LGHDT and CDR2 as YNNKEL (reference sequence). V lost 4 bases and J lost 5, with 8 bases in between. CDR3 amino acids: CASSPTGTEAFF. In DNA, the CDR3 is TGTGCCAGCAGCCCAACCGGGACTGAAGCTTTCTTT.

The sample holds a few counts of this clone. V usage is TRBV19 and J usage is TRBJ1-4; D is perhaps TRBD1 (5 bases). Looked up from germline, CDR1 is LNHDA and CDR2 is SQIVND (reference sequence). The CDR3 is made up of 15 amino acids. V was pared by 3 bases and J by 7 bases, with 15 bases between. As DNA, the CDR3 is TGTGCCAGTAGTATTTGGAGGGGCCGGCTTGAAAAACTGTTTTTT. Residues: CASSIWRGRLEKLFF.

V is TRBV7-3 and J is TRBJ2-1; tentatively, D is TRBD1 (6 bases). This CDR3 has 13 residues. V was trimmed by 5 bases and J by 5 bases, leaving 10 bases between them. CDR1 SGHTA and CDR2 FQGTGA come from the germline V gene. CDR3 residues: CASSATGNNEQFF. The DNA of the CDR3 is TGTGCCAGCAGCGCGACAGGTAACAATGAGCAGTTCTTC. Full variable domain (rest looked up from reference TRBV7-3 and TRBJ2-1): GAGVSQTPSNKVTEKGKYVELRCDPISGHTALYWYRQSLGQGPEFLIYFQGTGAADDSGLPNDRFFAVRPEGSVSTLKIQRTERGDSAVYLCASSATGNNEQFFGPGTRLTVL.

Comment on this clone: A much larger clone lies one base from this, so it may be a read error. J is TRBJ1-1 and V is TRBV6-6; 9 positions match TRBD1. In germline, CDR1 is MNHNY, CDR2 SVGAGI (reference sequence). With V trimmed by 6 bases and J by 3 bases, 2 bases remained unmatched. The CDR3 is 13 residues long. The CDR3 region is CASSRTGDTEAFF. CDR3 DNA: TGTGCCAGCAGCCGGACAGGGGACACTGAAGCTTTCTTT.

This chain links TRBV5-4 with TRBJ2-3, with 7 bases that match TRBD1. CDR3 length: 16 amino acids. V trimming: 4 bases; J trimming: 0 bases; junction bases outside the gene matches: 8. CDR1 and CDR2 (germline): SGHNT, YYREEE (reference sequence). This CDR3 reads CASSIWTGTSTDTQYF. The CDR3 nucleotides read TGTGCCAGCAGCATATGGACAGGAACTAGCACAGATACGCAGTATTTT.

This chain uses TRBV5-1 with TRBJ2-7; maybe TRBD2 (6 bases). Trimming took off 2 bases at V and 2 bases at J, with 17 bases between the two ends. The CDR3 is 16 amino acids. Germline CDR1 and CDR2: SGHRS and YFSETQ. CDR3 region: CASSLYVRDPAYEQYF. CDR3 nucleotides: TGCGCCAGCAGCTTATATGTGCGGGACCCAGCCTACGAGCAGTACTTC. Based on the CDR3 plus reference TRBV5-1 and TRBJ2-7, the full variable domain is KAGVTQTPRYLIKTRGQQVTLSCSPISGHRSVSWYQQTPGQGLQFLFEYFSETQRNKGNFPGRFSGRQFSNSRSEMNVSTLELGDSALYLCASSLYVRDPAYEQYFGPGTRLTVT.

This clone was picked up a small number of times. This chain links TRBV2 with TRBJ1-1; TRBD1 matches 7 bases. Germline V gene data show CDR1 as SNHLY and CDR2 as FYNNEI. This CDR3 has 15 amino acids. The V segment lost 6 bases and the J segment 2 bases; nucleotides outside the gene matches: 9. This chain's CDR3 is CASRPTRGPNTEAFF. CDR3 nucleotides: TGTGCCAGCAGACCGACTAGGGGGCCCAACACTGAAGCTTTCTTT.

The chain recombines TRBV5-6 with TRBJ2-2, with D perhaps matching TRBD1 (5 bases). Trimming left V 2 bases short and J 0 bases short, with 8 bases between. The CDR3 covers 15 residues. Germline-derived CDR1 and CDR2 are SGHDT and YYEEEE. For the CDR3, the DNA is TGTGCCAGCAGCTTCTTCAGGGCGAACACCGGGGAGCTGTTTTTT. It specifies CASSFFRANTGELFF.

The gene calls are TRBV5-6 and TRBJ2-3; 13 bases match TRBD2. Germline V gene data show CDR1 as SGHDT and CDR2 as YYEEEE. The CDR3 is 14 amino acids. With 5 bases clipped from V and 11 bases from J, the junction kept 8 bases outside the gene matches. The CDR3: CASSFAGLAGVQYF. DNA for the CDR3: TGTGCCAGCAGTTTTGCCGGACTAGCGGGGGTGCAGTATTTT.

This chain joins TRBV10-3 and TRBJ2-5; 10 bases fit TRBD2. Trimming took 2 bases from V and 2 from J; bases not matched to a gene: 5. Germline V gene lookup returns CDR1 ENHRY and CDR2 SYGVKD. The CDR3 totals 16 residues. The CDR3 spells CAISERVSGGQETQYF. In nucleotides, the CDR3 is TGTGCCATCAGTGAGAGGGTTAGCGGGGGGCAAGAGACCCAGTACTTC.

The chain links TRBV3-1 (or the pseudogene TRBV3-2) to TRBJ2-1; possible D gene TRBD1, 6 bases. The CDR3 has 13 amino acids. With 4 bases removed from V and 10 bases from J, the gap between germline ends came to 14 bases. Germline V gene data show CDR1 as LGHDT and CDR2 as YNNKEL (reference sequence). CDR3 sequence: CASSPEQGWEQFF. The DNA of the CDR3 is TGTGCCAGCAGCCCGGAGCAGGGGTGGGAGCAGTTCTTC.

The chain employs TRBV27 and TRBJ2-7; TRBD1 matches 9 bases. The CDR3 is 15 amino acids. J was trimmed by 3 bases and V by 5 bases; bases with no gene match: 8. From germline, CDR1 is MNHEY and CDR2 SMNVEV (reference sequence). The CDR3 spells CASSQSRGQGYEQYF. CDR3 bases: TGTGCCAGCAGTCAGTCCCGGGGACAGGGCTACGAGCAGTACTTC.

V usage is TRBV11-3 and J usage is TRBJ2-2; 8 bases are shared with TRBD1. Germline CDR1 SGHNT, CDR2 YENEEA. The V segment lost 3 bases and the J segment 5 bases; nucleotides outside the gene matches: 5. This CDR3 is built from 15 residues. The CDR3 protein is CASSFGTGWTGELFF. As DNA, the CDR3 is TGTGCCAGCAGCTTTGGGACAGGATGGACCGGGGAGCTGTTTTTT.

The rearrangement uses TRBV4-1 and TRBJ2-3; D is uncertain. Germline V gene sequence: CDR1 MGHRA, CDR2 YSYEKL. The CDR3 has 14 residues. V lost 3 bases, J lost 2 bases, and 9 bases lay in between. The CDR3 region has the DNA TGCGCCAGCAGCCAGTGGAGAGCCACAGATACGCAGTATTTT. Protein: CASSQWRATDTQYF.

The rearrangement links TRBV2 to TRBJ1-1; the match to TRBD1 covers 7 bases. This CDR3 contains 16 residues. In germline, CDR1 is SNHLY, CDR2 FYNNEI. V lost 7 bases and J lost 4; bases outside the gene matches: 15. CDR3 bases: TGTGCCAGCAAGATACCTACAGGGGCTATGGGCACTGAAGCTTTCTTT. This gives the protein CASKIPTGAMGTEAFF.

This sequence joins TRBV6-6 and TRBJ1-2, with D unclear. Germline CDR1 is MNHNY and CDR2 is SVGAGI (reference sequence). The CDR3 is 14 amino acids. V lost 2 bases, J lost 2 bases, and 9 bases lay in between. This chain's CDR3 is CASSYDGRNYGYTF. DNA for the CDR3: TGTGCCAGCAGTTACGATGGCAGGAACTATGGCTACACCTTC.

V and J are TRBV4-2 and TRBJ2-3, with 8 bases identical to TRBD2. Germline V gene sequence: CDR1 LGHNA, CDR2 YNFKEQ. V was pared by 1 base and J by 5 bases, with 8 bases of the junction left unmatched. The CDR3 runs to 16 residues. This CDR3 reads CASSQGVTSGEDTQYF. As DNA, the CDR3 is TGTGCCAGCAGCCAAGGTGTAACTAGCGGTGAAGATACGCAGTATTTT.

The chain carries TRBV14 and TRBJ2-1, with 8 bases identical to TRBD1. Germline V lookup: CDR1 SGHDN, CDR2 FVKESK. After removal of 1 base from V and 9 bases from J, the junction contained 8 bases not matched to a gene. This CDR3 is 15 amino acids long. The CDR3 protein is CASSQGQGWGSEQFF. The CDR3 region has the DNA TGTGCCAGCAGCCAAGGACAGGGGTGGGGAAGTGAGCAGTTCTTC.

The chain uses TRBV19 and TRBJ2-1; D ambiguous. This CDR3 is built from 14 residues. Between the trimmed V and J ends, which lost 0 bases and 9 bases, there was a span of 12 bases. The germline gives CDR1 LNHDA, CDR2 SQIVND (reference sequence). In DNA, the CDR3 is TGTGCCAGTAGTATAGATCCCCGTTATCGTGAGCAGTTCTTC. It codes for CASSIDPRYREQFF.

The genes are TRBV4-3 and TRBJ2-5, with a weak D call TRBD1 (5 bases). The CDR3 extends over 14 amino acids. The V gene's germline CDR1 is LGHNA and CDR2 YSLEER. Trimming stripped 4 bases from V and 8 bases from J, with 17 bases between. Here the CDR3 reads CASSPGHGFYTQYF. In DNA form, the CDR3 reads TGCGCCAGCAGCCCCGGACACGGATTCTATACCCAGTACTTC.